This section outlines one TCR beta chain sequence together with its context. Original processing methods: For nucleated cells, counts were estimated from reference gene primer amplification. Profiling relied on immunoSEQ multiplex PCR, and the TCRdb table lists in-frame clones only, not all of them. The DNA gave D and trimming, while V, J and clone size come from that table. The sample shows approximately 250,000 clones, approximately 86% of them seen only once. These data come from a study of blood T cell repertoires in COVID-19. About the research overall: Spain, Italy and the United States supplied samples that represented acute and convalescent COVID-19. PBMCs, B-cell-depleted T cells, or T cells were the source of the cDNA or gDNA that made up the material.

Germline values: CDR1 MNHEY, CDR2 SVGEGT. CDR3 size: 16 residues. Trimming took 6 bases from V and 4 from J; bases not matched to a gene: 9. Specimen: peripheral blood. This sequence originates from a human donor in a cohort sampled during active COVID-19. The chain joins TRBV6-2 or TRBV6-3 to TRBJ2-3; 11 positions agree with TRBD1. The CDR3 reads CASSPTPGQGADTQYF. DNA for the CDR3: TGTGCCAGCAGCCCAACCCCGGGACAGGGGGCAGATACGCAGTATTTT.